Listed below are T cell receptor beta chains from one sample, sequenced in a study of cytomegalovirus exposure and HLA in healthy donors. Generated by immunoSEQ multiplex PCR, the TCRdb table keeps only in-frame clones and is missing some. The table includes about 100,000 clones, less than 85% detected once. Specimen: PBMCs. The receptor source for this set is a woman in her 40s in good health and CMV-seropositive. Each CDR3 is given without its conserved first and last residue. D genes are given only for firm matches.

TRBV15	-	TRBJ2-5	ATSRGDNQETQY
TRBV6-5	TRBD1	TRBJ1-1	ASSYSTGAMNTEAF
TRBV30	TRBD2	TRBJ2-5	AWGTGTTTRETQY
TRBV30	-	TRBJ1-2	AWSEQGYGYT
TRBV2	-	TRBJ1-1	ASSMRDGNTEAF
TRBV5-6	-	TRBJ1-1	ASSLGPGEYTEAF
TRBV9	-	TRBJ1-1	ASSVGGTLAEAF
TRBV12-5	-	TRBJ1-1	ASGLDGGSTEAF
TRBV27	TRBD1	TRBJ1-6	ASSLGTGLSPLH
TRBV7-9	TRBD1	TRBJ1-2	ASSPHGATGLYGYT
TRBV6-5	-	TRBJ1-6	ASSYSGAVRSPLH
TRBV7-2	-	TRBJ2-2	ASSLDPAGRGGELF
TRBV7-9	-	TRBJ1-2	ASSLAQANYGYT
TRBV2	-	TRBJ2-5	ASSPRSQETQY
TRBV11-2	TRBD2	TRBJ2-5	ASSERGGHVETQY
TRBV15	TRBD1	TRBJ2-2	ATSRDPPGGAGSGELF
TRBV7-2	TRBD1	TRBJ1-2	ASSLVAGGDGYT
TRBV25-1	-	TRBJ2-7	ASSESEVEYEQY
TRBV10-3	TRBD1	TRBJ2-7	AISWGQAAYEQY
TRBV29-1	-	TRBJ1-2	SVLTGMRYGYT
TRBV9	TRBD1	TRBJ2-7	ASSVAMGQGWDEQY